This TCR beta chain was documented in a study of graft-versus-host responses after intestinal transplantation. Study at large: Recipients were given multivisceral, liver-intestinal, or isolated intestinal transplants. Every recipient underwent anti-thymocyte globulin induction, then tacrolimus and steroids for three to four years. Study-wide findings and caveats: Investigators detected GvH clones in recipient marrow, with some emerging earlier in ileum or blood. Circulating GvH clone levels at their peak were associated with HvG declines (early post-transplant).

Processed graft tissue released its intraepithelial and lamina propria lymphocytes. As concerns this clone: Its antigen is unidentified.

The table came from immunoSEQ multiplex PCR; TCRdb's copy has only in-frame clones and leaves some out. The sample has roughly 14,000 clones; around 69% are singletons. Germline V CDR1 and CDR2: MNHEY, SVGAGI. The CDR3 extends over 12 amino acids. V was trimmed by 4 bases and J by 6 bases, leaving 9 bases between them. Sequences were derived from ileum tissue, sampled 14 days after transplant. The gene calls are TRBV6-5 and TRBJ1-1; D gene unclear. This TCR came from a human patient who received an intestinal transplant, so some T cells may come from the graft donor. The DNA for the CDR3 is TGTGCCAGCAGTTTTCCCCGCCCTGAAGCTTTCTTT. This encodes CASSFPRPEAFF.